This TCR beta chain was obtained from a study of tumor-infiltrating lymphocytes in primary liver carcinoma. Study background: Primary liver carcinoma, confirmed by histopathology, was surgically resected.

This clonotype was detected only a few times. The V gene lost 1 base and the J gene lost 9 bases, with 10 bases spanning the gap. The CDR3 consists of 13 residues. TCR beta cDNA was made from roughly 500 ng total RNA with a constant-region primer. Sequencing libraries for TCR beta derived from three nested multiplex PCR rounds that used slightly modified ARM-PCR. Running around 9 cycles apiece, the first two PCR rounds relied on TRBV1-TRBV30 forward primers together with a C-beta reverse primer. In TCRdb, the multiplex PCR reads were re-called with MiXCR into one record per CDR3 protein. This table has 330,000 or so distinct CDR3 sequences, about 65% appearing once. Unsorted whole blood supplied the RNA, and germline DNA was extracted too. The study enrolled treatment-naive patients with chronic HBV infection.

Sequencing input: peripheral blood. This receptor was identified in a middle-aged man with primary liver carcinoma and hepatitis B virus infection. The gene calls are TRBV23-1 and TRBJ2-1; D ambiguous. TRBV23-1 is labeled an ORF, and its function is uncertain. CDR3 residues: CASSQLGFTEQFF. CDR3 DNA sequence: TGCGCCAGCAGTCAATTGGGTTTCACTGAGCAGTTCTTC.